Below are 27 T cell receptor beta chains sequenced from a single sample in a study of T cell responses to AZD1222 COVID-19 vaccine. The table came from immunoSEQ multiplex PCR; TCRdb's copy has only in-frame clones and leaves some out. Of about 150,000 clones listed, around 92% are singletons. This sample comprised peripheral blood, obtained on day 0 of AZD1222 vaccination. Receptors originate from an adult in good health.

This chain connects TRBV30 to TRBJ1-5; D ambiguous. V was clipped by 1 base and J by 4 bases, with 8 bases between them. CDR1 and CDR2 from the germline V gene are GTSNPN and SVGIG (reference sequence). The CDR3 has 13 residues. The CDR3 region has the DNA TGTGCCTGGAGTGGGTCTGGAAATCAGCCCCAGCATTTT. Its translation is CAWSGSGNQPQHF. The full variable domain, in which reference TRBV30 and TRBJ1-5 provide the parts outside the CDR3, is SQTIHQWPATLVQPVGSPLSLECTVEGTSNPNLYWYRQAAGRGLQLLFYSVGIGQISSEVPQNLSASRPQDRQFILSSKKLLLSDSGFYLCAWSGSGNQPQHFGDGTRLSIL.

The V call is TRBV19, the J call TRBJ1-1, with D maybe TRBD1 (6 bases). CDR1 is LNHDA, CDR2 SQIVND, per germline (reference sequence). V lost 3 bases to trimming and J lost 4 bases, with 6 bases between them. This CDR3 comprises 12 residues. In nucleotides, the CDR3 is TGTGCCAGTAGTATGACAGGCACTGAAGCTTTCTTT. The encoded protein is CASSMTGTEAFF.

The J gene is TRBJ2-1, the V gene TRBV28, with 9 bases that match TRBD1. Unmatched junction bases numbered 12, after V lost 5 bases and J lost 7 bases. CDR1 and CDR2 from the germline V gene are MDHEN and SYDVKM. The CDR3 totals 16 residues. DNA of the CDR3: TGTGCCAGCAGTCGCCTCCGGGACAGGGTGGATAATGAGCAGTTCTTC. It translates to CASSRLRDRVDNEQFF.

CDR3 DNA: TGCGCCAGCAGCCATCCCACTGATAGCGGGAGCTCCTACAATGAGCAGTTCTTC. Translating it yields CASSHPTDSGSSYNEQFF. This chain uses TRBV4-3 with TRBJ2-1; 9 positions match TRBD2. CDR1 is LGHNA and CDR2 is YSLEER in the germline V gene. The length of the CDR3 is 18 residues. J lost 0 bases, V lost 3 bases, and 9 bases had no gene match.

This rearrangement joins TRBV7-6 to TRBJ2-3; D might be TRBD2 (6 bases). CDR1 and CDR2 (germline): SGHVS, FNYEAQ. The CDR3 consists of 16 residues. V was shortened by 5 bases and J by 6 bases, with 21 bases between the two germline ends. The CDR3 bases are TGTGCCAGCAGCGCCCGGTCGGGCGGGGCAGGGGATACGCAGTATTTT. This codes for CASSARSGGAGDTQYF.

This sequence joins TRBV9 and TRBJ1-5; 7 nucleotides agree with TRBD1. Germline-derived CDR1 and CDR2 are SGDLS and YYNGEE. The CDR3 consists of 14 residues. The V segment lost 3 bases and the J segment 2 bases; nucleotides outside the gene matches: 2. CDR3 DNA sequence: TGTGCCAGCAGCGGACAGGGCGGCAATCAGCCCCAGCATTTT. Translating it yields CASSGQGGNQPQHF. Full variable domain (missing parts from reference TRBV9 and TRBJ1-5): DSGVTQTPKHLITATGQRVTLRCSPRSGDLSVYWYQQSLDQGLQFLIQYYNGEERAKGNILERFSAQQFPDLHSELNLSSLELGDSALYFCASSGQGGNQPQHFGDGTRLSIL.

This chain links TRBV3-1 (or the pseudogene TRBV3-2) with TRBJ1-1, with D unresolved. V lost 1 base and J 6 bases, leaving 6 bases between the germline ends. The CDR3 is 12 residues long. Per the germline V gene, CDR1 is LGHDT and CDR2 is YNNKEL (reference sequence). CDR3 nucleotide sequence: TGTGCCAGCAGCCAAGCGGGTTCTGAAGCTTTCTTT. It encodes CASSQAGSEAFF.

V usage is TRBV15 and J usage is TRBJ1-4; D ambiguous. Trimming took off 8 bases at V and 4 bases at J, with 8 bases between the two ends. The CDR3 spans 12 residues. Germline V gives CDR1 LNHNV, CDR2 YYDKDF (reference sequence). The CDR3 nucleotides read TGTGCCACCCAACAGTTTAATGAAAAACTGTTTTTT. Protein sequence: CATQQFNEKLFF.

The J gene is TRBJ1-4, the V gene TRBV5-1, with D unclear. The CDR3 is 15 amino acids. The V gene's germline CDR1 is SGHRS and CDR2 YFSETQ. Trimming took 0 bases from V and 8 from J, leaving 14 bases between them. The CDR3 bases are TGCGCCAGCAGCTTGGGGGCTGCGGTCGCCGAAAAACTGTTTTTT. Residues: CASSLGAAVAEKLFF.

The chain employs TRBV5-1 and TRBJ2-3, with a weak D call TRBD1 (5 bases). The CDR3 totals 13 residues. In germline, CDR1 is SGHRS, CDR2 YFSETQ. Between the trimmed V and J ends, which lost 4 bases and 6 bases, there was a span of 12 bases. The CDR3 sequence: CASSGASGDTQYF. The DNA of the CDR3 is TGCGCCAGCAGCGGGGCCAGTGGGGATACGCAGTATTTT.

The CDR3 DNA sequence: TGTGCCAGCAGCTTACTTACCATGAACACTGAAGCTTTCTTT. Translation: CASSLLTMNTEAFF. The gene calls are TRBV11-2 and TRBJ1-1; D call uncertain. V lost 2 bases and J 0 bases, leaving 7 bases between the germline ends. Germline assignment: CDR1 SGHAT and CDR2 FQNNGV. The CDR3 is made up of 14 amino acids.

The gene calls are TRBV28 and TRBJ1-5; 10 positions agree with TRBD1. Germline trimming cut 10 bases from V and 6 bases from J; bases unmatched to any gene: 12. This CDR3 comprises 15 residues. Germline V gene sequence: CDR1 MDHEN, CDR2 SYDVKM. The CDR3 nucleotides read TGTGCCACTCGGGGACAGGGGTTCGAGGGTCAGCCCCAGCATTTT. Translating gives CATRGQGFEGQPQHF.

The rearrangement uses TRBV5-1 and TRBJ2-3; TRBD2 matches at 7 bases. CDR3 length: 15 amino acids. The junction had 8 bases not matched to a gene; V was cut back by 0 bases and J by 7 bases. Looked up from germline, CDR1 is SGHRS and CDR2 is YFSETQ. The CDR3 loop reads CASSLEAGYLNTQYF. The CDR3, as DNA: TGCGCCAGCAGCTTGGAAGCGGGGTACCTCAATACGCAGTATTTT.

The V call is TRBV19, the J call TRBJ1-2; D may be TRBD1 (6 bases). Germline V gives CDR1 LNHDA, CDR2 SQIVND (reference sequence). Trimming shortened V by 7 bases and J by 0 bases, and 12 bases separated the two germline ends. CDR3 length: 14 amino acids. CDR3 coding DNA: TGTGCCAGTAATCCTCAGGGGACTAACTATGGCTACACCTTC. Residues: CASNPQGTNYGYTF.

V and J are TRBV12-5 and TRBJ2-7, with TRBD1 matching 7 bases. Losses at the gene ends were 1 base for V and 4 bases for J; bases not matched to a gene: 16. Looked up from germline, CDR1 is LGHNT and CDR2 is FRNRAP. The CDR3 runs 18 residues. The CDR3 reads CASGLGVGGKSPFYEQYF. The DNA for the CDR3 is TGTGCTAGTGGTTTGGGGGTAGGGGGCAAGTCCCCCTTTTACGAGCAGTACTTC. The whole variable domain, remainder taken from reference TRBV12-5 and TRBJ2-7, is DARVTQTPRHKVTEMGQEVTMRCQPILGHNTVFWYRQTMMQGLELLAYFRNRAPLDDSGMPKDRFSAEMPDATLATLKIQPSEPRDSAVYFCASGLGVGGKSPFYEQYFGPGTRLTVT.

The chain employs TRBV6-5 and TRBJ2-7; maybe TRBD2 (6 bases). V dropped 6 bases and J dropped 3 bases, with 12 bases sitting between them. Germline-derived CDR1 and CDR2 are MNHEY and SVGAGI. The CDR3 contains 13 residues. For the CDR3, the DNA is TGTGCCAGCAGGCCCGGGAGAAACTACGAGCAGTACTTC. Residues: CASRPGRNYEQYF.

J is TRBJ2-1 and V is TRBV6-2 or TRBV6-3, with a tentative D call TRBD2 (5 bases). Germline values: CDR1 MNHEY, CDR2 SVGEGT. The V gene lost 6 bases and the J gene lost 5 bases, with 14 bases spanning the gap. The CDR3 covers 14 residues. CDR3 coding DNA: TGTGCCAGCAGCTCCCTAGCTAGCCACAATGAGCAGTTCTTC. Its translation: CASSSLASHNEQFF.

This clone was detected a few times. The rearrangement uses TRBV18 and TRBJ2-7; TRBD2 matches at 13 bases. Germline CDR1 KGHSH, CDR2 LQKENI. With V trimmed by 6 bases and J by 0 bases, 11 bases remained unmatched. This CDR3 spans 18 amino acids. The CDR3 reads CASSPTGTSGTSSYEQYF. The CDR3 region has the DNA TGTGCCAGCTCGCCTACCGGGACTAGCGGGACAAGCTCCTACGAGCAGTACTTC.

The chain links TRBV4-1 to TRBJ2-7; TRBD1 matches 7 bases. The V gene end was trimmed by 0 bases and the J gene end by 2 bases; junction bases not matched to a gene: 10. The CDR3 is 17 residues long. The germline V gene encodes CDR1 MGHRA and CDR2 YSYEKL. The CDR3 sequence is CASSQDQGTGVTYEQYF. Written as DNA, the CDR3 is TGCGCCAGCAGCCAAGATCAGGGAACAGGGGTTACCTACGAGCAGTACTTC.

The CDR3 coding sequence is TGTGCCAGCAGCCGTGCTGAAAAACTGTTTTTT. Protein product: CASSRAEKLFF. The J gene is TRBJ1-4, the V gene TRBV11-1, with no clear D. From germline, CDR1 is SGHAT and CDR2 FQDESV (reference sequence). V was shortened by 5 bases and J by 7 bases, with 5 bases between the two germline ends. The CDR3 runs to 11 residues.

V usage is TRBV5-1 and J usage is TRBJ1-3; D is ambiguous. CDR3 length equals 14 residues. The V gene lost 4 bases and the J gene lost 4 bases, with 12 bases spanning the gap. Germline CDR1 and CDR2: SGHRS and YFSETQ. CDR3 DNA: TGCGCCAGCAGCGCGGACGGGTCCGGAAACACCATATATTTT. This translates into CASSADGSGNTIYF.

This chain uses TRBV10-1 with TRBJ2-2, with D hard to call. Per germline, CDR1 WNHNN and CDR2 SYGVQD (reference sequence). This CDR3 contains 14 residues. Trimming took 6 bases from V and 0 from J, leaving 8 bases between them. The CDR3 DNA reads as TGCGCCAGCAGCTTCACGGCGAACACCGGGGAGCTGTTTTTT. Translated: CASSFTANTGELFF.

V and J are TRBV15 and TRBJ2-1, with 12 bases that match TRBD1. The junction had 7 bases not matched to a gene; V was cut back by 2 bases and J by 5 bases. The CDR3 contains 17 residues. The germline V gene encodes CDR1 LNHNV and CDR2 YYDKDF (reference sequence). CDR3 sequence: CATSRTGQGARNNEQFF. The CDR3 coding sequence is TGTGCCACCAGCAGAACGGGACAGGGGGCGAGAAACAATGAGCAGTTCTTC.

This sequence joins TRBV30 and TRBJ1-5; D is uncertain. The germline V gene has CDR1 GTSNPN and CDR2 SVGIG (reference sequence). The CDR3 contains 14 residues. V lost 0 bases to trimming and J lost 7 bases, with 13 bases between them. CDR3 protein: CAWSVRAGRQPQHF. The CDR3 nucleotides read TGTGCCTGGAGTGTCCGGGCCGGGAGACAGCCCCAGCATTTT.

V is TRBV7-8 and J is TRBJ2-3, with 8 bases matching TRBD1. V shed 1 base, J shed 5 bases, and the junction held 5 bases outside the gene matches. Germline lookup yields CDR1 SGHVS and CDR2 FQNEAQ. This CDR3 is built from 15 residues. The CDR3 reads CASSLVDREVDTQYF. CDR3 nucleotide sequence: TGTGCCAGCAGCTTAGTGGACAGGGAGGTAGATACGCAGTATTTT.

The chain combines TRBV29-1 with TRBJ1-2; D is perhaps TRBD1 (5 bases). Trimming took off 3 bases at V and 4 bases at J, with 12 bases between the two ends. CDR3 size: 13 residues. Germline-derived CDR1 and CDR2 are SQVTM and ANQGSEA. CDR3 coding DNA: TGCAGCGTTGACAGGGTGGGTCTCTATGGCTACACCTTC. Translating it yields CSVDRVGLYGYTF.

V gene TRBV3-1 (or the pseudogene TRBV3-2) combines with J gene TRBJ1-2; D is perhaps TRBD1 (5 bases). Trimming took off 0 bases at V and 4 bases at J, with 12 bases between the two ends. Germline CDR1 reads LGHDT; CDR2 reads YNNKEL (reference sequence). The CDR3 is 15 amino acids. The CDR3 protein is CASSQDSGGAYGYTF. DNA for the CDR3: TGTGCCAGCAGCCAAGATTCAGGTGGGGCCTATGGCTACACCTTC.